This T cell receptor (beta chain) was identified during a study of breast tumors, draining lymph nodes, adjacent tissues. TCRdb recomputed calls from the multiplex PCR reads with MiXCR, one row per CDR3 protein. Of approximately 130,000 distinct CDR3 sequences in the sample, 20% to 25% were seen once. Samples came from axillary lymph nodes draining the breast cancer. This clonotype was seen repeatedly, ten times or more. Sequenced input: axillary lymph node tissue. This clonotype originated in a female donor with breast cancer. Some clones in this sample may be carry-over from other donors' samples.

Here the CDR3 reads CSVERAGDEQYF. The CDR3 region has the DNA TGCAGCGTTGAGAGAGCGGGAGACGAGCAGTACTTC. The chain employs TRBV29-1 and TRBJ2-7; 8 nucleotides align to TRBD2. There are 12 residues in the CDR3. The trim removed 3 bases at V and 5 bases at J, leaving 3 bases unmatched. Germline lookup yields CDR1 SQVTM and CDR2 ANQGSEA.